In this sample, the clone carrying this T cell receptor beta chain turned up many times. What it binds is not known. CDR1 is SEHNR and CDR2 is FQNEAQ in the germline V gene (reference sequence). V gave up 3 bases and J gave up 1 base, with 9 bases separating them. The CDR3 has 15 amino acids. The sample comes from a study of read filtering for tumor transcriptome and immune sequencing. Study overall: R-ISS stage counts were roughly 8 for I, 15 to 20 for II, 6 or 7 for III. Transcriptome libraries were built from DNase-treated RNA.

Molecular barcoded adaptors covering alpha/delta and beta/gamma chains were used on around 400 ng RNA. Using its own MiXCR run on the reads, TCRdb lists one record per CDR3 protein. The table includes 30,000 to 50,000 distinct CDR3 sequences, roughly 10% detected once. Notes on the study in general: Correlation between methods rose after single-read clonotypes were removed.

V gene TRBV7-9 combines with J gene TRBJ2-2; D unclear. Sequenced sample: a population of CD138-negative cells sorted from bone marrow. This receptor was identified in a donor older than 35 with multiple myeloma. The CDR3 DNA reads as TGTGCCAGCAGCTTTGACACTAAGAACACCGGGGAGCTGTTTTTT. Its protein is CASSFDTKNTGELFF.